This T cell receptor beta chain was observed in a study of blood T cell repertoires in COVID-19. At the level of the study: Both acute and convalescent COVID-19 samples were obtained from the United States, Italy and Spain. Sources were T cells, B-cell-depleted T cells, or PBMCs; the material itself was cDNA or gDNA.

The authors' processing: Counts of nucleated cells, estimated from reference gene primer amplification, were obtained. Clones were sequenced by immunoSEQ multiplex PCR, and TCRdb holds only the in-frame ones, with some missing. That table is the source of V, J and clone size, and D and trimming were worked out from the DNA. The sample contains over 110,000 clones, approximately 80% of which appear only once. The CDR3 consists of 15 residues. Germline V gene data show CDR1 as MRHNA and CDR2 as SNTAGT. The V end was cut by 6 bases, the J end by 4 bases, with 17 bases between. The J gene is TRBJ2-3, the V gene TRBV6-4; D might be TRBD1 (8 bases). The TCR comes from a man between 65 and 85 years old who had recovered from COVID-19. The source material was peripheral blood. The CDR3 protein is CASSPRTGRADTQYF. The CDR3 DNA reads as TGTGCCAGCAGCCCCCGGACAGGGAGGGCAGATACGCAGTATTTT.